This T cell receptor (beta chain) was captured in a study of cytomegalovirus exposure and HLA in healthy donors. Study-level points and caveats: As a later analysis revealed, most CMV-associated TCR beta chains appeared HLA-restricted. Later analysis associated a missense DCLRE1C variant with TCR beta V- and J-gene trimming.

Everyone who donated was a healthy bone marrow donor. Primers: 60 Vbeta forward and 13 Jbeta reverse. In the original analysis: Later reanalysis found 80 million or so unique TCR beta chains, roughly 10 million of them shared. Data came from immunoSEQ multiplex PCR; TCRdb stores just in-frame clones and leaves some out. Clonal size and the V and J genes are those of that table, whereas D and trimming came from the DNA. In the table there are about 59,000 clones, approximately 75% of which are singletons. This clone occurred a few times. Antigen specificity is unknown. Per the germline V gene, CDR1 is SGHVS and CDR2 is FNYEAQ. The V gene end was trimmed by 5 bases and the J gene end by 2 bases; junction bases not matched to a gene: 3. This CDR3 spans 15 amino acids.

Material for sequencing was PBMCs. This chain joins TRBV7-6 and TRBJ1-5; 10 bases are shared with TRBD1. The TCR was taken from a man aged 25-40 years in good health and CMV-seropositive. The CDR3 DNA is TGTGCCAGCAGCAAGGGGACAGGGGGCAATCAGCCCCAGCATTTT. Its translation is CASSKGTGGNQPQHF.